Presented here are 29 T cell receptor beta chains from one specimen sequenced in a study of T cell repertoires in cytomegalovirus infection. MiXCR, applied by TCRdb to the reads, yields one record per CDR3 protein. The repertoire includes 150,000 or so distinct CDR3 sequences, about 6% of them detected once, and under 20% sits in the top ten. Sequencing was performed on PBMCs. The receptors stem from a human donor in good health (CMV status not recorded). Some clones in this sample may be carry-over from other donors' samples.

This clonotype was counted at least ten times. The chain couples TRBV2 to TRBJ2-5, with TRBD1 matching 8 bases. V shed 2 bases, J shed 2 bases, and the junction held 4 bases outside the gene matches. The CDR3 spans 15 residues. Germline V CDR1 and CDR2: SNHLY, FYNNEI. CDR3 in DNA: TGTGCCAGCAGTGAAATGGGACAGGAACAAGAGACCCAGTACTTC. Residues: CASSEMGQEQETQYF.

The chain joins TRBV2 to TRBJ2-1, with D perhaps matching TRBD1 or TRBD2 (6 bases each). CDR3 size: 15 residues. V gave up 6 bases and J gave up 1 base, with 13 bases separating them. Per the germline V gene, CDR1 is SNHLY and CDR2 is FYNNEI. CDR3 loop: CASSPQGRSYNEQFF. Written as DNA, the CDR3 is TGTGCCAGCAGCCCCCAGGGGAGGTCCTACAATGAGCAGTTCTTC.

Ten or more counts support this clonotype. In DNA, the CDR3 is TGTGCCAGCAGACAGAATAATGAAAAACTGTTTTTT. It yields the protein CASRQNNEKLFF. This chain connects TRBV19 to TRBJ1-4, with D perhaps matching TRBD1 (5 bases). V was trimmed by 9 bases and J by 4 bases, leaving 9 bases between them. The CDR3 has 12 residues. Germline loops: CDR1 LNHDA, CDR2 SQIVND (reference sequence).

This clonotype was found many times. The chain has TRBV28 and TRBJ1-1; 7 bases are shared with TRBD1. Trimming at V came to 7 bases and at J to 4 bases, leaving 12 bases not matched to a gene. The CDR3 totals 15 residues. From germline, CDR1 is MDHEN and CDR2 SYDVKM. The CDR3 spells CASTRRDSIGTEAFF. For the CDR3, the DNA is TGTGCCAGCACTCGGAGGGACAGCATTGGCACTGAAGCTTTCTTT.

The chain couples TRBV30 to TRBJ2-2; D unresolved. V lost 0 bases and J 2 bases, leaving 7 bases between the germline ends. Germline V gives CDR1 GTSNPN, CDR2 SVGIG (reference sequence). This CDR3 region has 14 residues. The CDR3 is CAWSVHLNTGELFF. The CDR3 DNA sequence: TGTGCCTGGAGTGTACACCTAAACACCGGGGAGCTGTTTTTT.

This clonotype occurred a few times. The chain is built from TRBV5-4 and TRBJ2-1; 14 bases are shared with TRBD2. The CDR3 spans 14 residues. From germline, CDR1 is SGHNT and CDR2 YYREEE (reference sequence). Germline trimming cut 5 bases from V and 10 bases from J; bases unmatched to any gene: 5. The CDR3 DNA is TGTGCCAGCAGGGGACTAGCGGGGGTCTCCGAGCAGTTCTTC. This encodes CASRGLAGVSEQFF. Together with reference TRBV5-4 and TRBJ2-1, the CDR3 gives the full variable domain: ETGVTQSPTHLIKTRGQQVTLRCSSQSGHNTVSWYQQALGQGPQFIFQYYREEENGRGNFPPRFSGLQFPNYSSELNVNALELDDSALYLCASRGLAGVSEQFFGPGTRLTVL.

This clonotype showed up just a few times. V gene TRBV24-1 combines with J gene TRBJ2-6; 14 positions agree with TRBD2. V dropped 4 bases and J dropped 2; count of bases not matched to a gene: 6. Per the germline V gene, CDR1 is KGHDR and CDR2 is SFDVKD. This CDR3 is built from 19 residues. CDR3 amino acids: CATSDPRLAGGPGANVLTF. The CDR3, as DNA: TGTGCCACCAGTGACCCGAGACTAGCGGGGGGGCCTGGGGCCAACGTCCTGACTTTC.

This clonotype occurred many times. The chain uses TRBV7-6 and TRBJ1-4; D gene unclear. Germline-derived CDR1 and CDR2 are SGHVS and FNYEAQ. The CDR3 is 15 amino acids. The V end lost 4 bases, the J end lost 0 bases, and 9 bases lay between the germline ends. The CDR3 bases are TGTGCCAGCAGCTCGCGGACTGCAACTAATGAAAAACTGTTTTTT. This sequence encodes CASSSRTATNEKLFF.

The chain uses TRBV4-1 and TRBJ2-3; 16 bases match TRBD2. Germline V gene data show CDR1 as MGHRA and CDR2 as YSYEKL. V shed 0 bases and J 4 bases; nucleotides not matched to a gene: 7. The CDR3 covers 19 residues. CDR3 in DNA: TGCGCCAGCAGCCAAGAAGGGACTAGCGGGGGGGCCAGACCAGATACGCAGTATTTT. Translated, it gives CASSQEGTSGGARPDTQYF.

This clonotype was seen at least ten times. V usage is TRBV28 and J usage is TRBJ1-5; D ambiguous. The CDR3 has 15 amino acids. Germline V gene lookup returns CDR1 MDHEN and CDR2 SYDVKM. With 3 bases removed from V and 1 base from J, the gap between germline ends came to 10 bases. In DNA, the CDR3 is TGTGCCAGCAGTTTGGGCGGGCCGAGCAATCAGCCCCAGCATTTT. Translating gives CASSLGGPSNQPQHF. The entire variable domain, with the rest obtained from reference TRBV28 and TRBJ1-5, is as follows: DVKVTQSSRYLVKRTGEKVFLECVQDMDHENMFWYRQDPGLGLRLIYFSYDVKMKEKGDIPEGYSVSREKKERFSLILESASTNQTSMYLCASSLGGPSNQPQHFGDGTRLSIL.

The table lists this clonotype with many counts. The rearrangement links TRBV7-2 to TRBJ2-3, with D unresolved. Germline V gene data show CDR1 as SGHTA and CDR2 as FQGNSA. Trimming cost V 0 bases and J 1 base, with 8 bases left between them. This CDR3 spans 15 amino acids. Here the CDR3 reads CASSLAVGGTDTQYF. In DNA form, the CDR3 reads TGTGCCAGCAGCTTAGCTGTTGGGGGCACAGATACGCAGTATTTT.

This clonotype was observed many times. This chain uses TRBV7-2 with TRBJ2-2, with 8 bases that match TRBD2. The CDR3 has 15 residues. J was trimmed by 5 bases and V by 4 bases; bases with no gene match: 6. Germline assignment: CDR1 SGHTA and CDR2 FQGNSA. The CDR3 region has the DNA TGTGCCAGCAGCTACGGGGGGGCGCAAACCGGGGAGCTGTTTTTT. Amino acid sequence: CASSYGGAQTGELFF. Supplemented by reference TRBV7-2 and TRBJ2-2, the full variable domain reads GAGVSQSPSNKVTEKGKDVELRCDPISGHTALYWYRQSLGQGLEFLIYFQGNSAPDKSGLPSDRFSAERTGGSVSTLTIQRTQQEDSAVYLCASSYGGAQTGELFFGEGSRLTVL.

This clonotype was counted at least ten times. This chain uses TRBV7-2 with TRBJ1-3; D call uncertain. CDR1 and CDR2 from the germline V gene are SGHTA and FQGNSA. The CDR3 is 14 amino acids. V gave up 3 bases and J gave up 0 bases, with 6 bases separating them. CDR3 DNA sequence: TGTGCCAGCAGCTTCACTAGCTCTGGAAACACCATATATTTT. Encoded protein: CASSFTSSGNTIYF.

This clonotype was seen only a few times. V and J are TRBV2 and TRBJ2-7; D is possibly TRBD2 (5 bases). CDR3 length: 14 residues. Germline V lookup: CDR1 SNHLY, CDR2 FYNNEI. The V end lost 1 base, the J end lost 0 bases, and 7 bases lay between the germline ends. CDR3 sequence (DNA): TGTGCCAGCAGTGAAGGGACTTACTCCTACGAGCAGTACTTC. This gives the protein CASSEGTYSYEQYF.

This clonotype turned up a few times. The chain joins TRBV6-2 or TRBV6-3 to TRBJ2-1; 11 bases line up with TRBD2. Germline V gives CDR1 MNHEY, CDR2 SVGEGT. CDR3 size: 19 residues. V lost 1 base to trimming and J lost 0 bases; unmatched junction nucleotides: 8. This chain's CDR3 is CASSYLSSGGPSSYNEQFF. The CDR3 coding sequence is TGTGCCAGCAGTTACTTGTCTAGCGGGGGGCCGAGCTCCTACAATGAGCAGTTCTTC.

This clonotype occurred many times. The genes are TRBV7-2 and TRBJ2-5; D tentatively fits TRBD1 or TRBD2 (7 bases each). The CDR3 spans 15 residues. Germline V gives CDR1 SGHTA, CDR2 FQGNSA. Trimming left V 5 bases short and J 5 bases short, with 18 bases between. CDR3 loop: CASSNRGGGVETQYF. The CDR3 DNA sequence: TGTGCCAGCAGCAACCGGGGAGGGGGCGTCGAGACCCAGTACTTC.

This chain uses TRBV5-4 with TRBJ2-2; no clear D gene. The length of the CDR3 is 14 residues. The V end lost 1 base, the J end lost 0 bases, and 4 bases lay between the germline ends. Germline V lookup: CDR1 SGHNT, CDR2 YYREEE (reference sequence). The CDR3 protein is CASSLTANTGELFF. CDR3 in DNA: TGTGCCAGCAGCTTGACAGCGAACACCGGGGAGCTGTTTTTT.

This chain connects TRBV6-2 or TRBV6-3 to TRBJ2-1; 13 bases map to TRBD2. CDR1 is MNHEY, CDR2 SVGEGT, per germline. Trimming cost V 3 bases and J 12 bases; bases outside gene matches: 8. The CDR3 length is 15 residues. The DNA of the CDR3 is TGTGCCAGCAGTTATTTCGGGACTAGCGGGGCCGGGCAGTTCTTC. This encodes CASSYFGTSGAGQFF.

This clonotype has a count of ten or more. The V and J genes are TRBV5-1 and TRBJ2-1; D may be TRBD2 (7 bases). V shed 4 bases and J shed 0 bases, with 20 bases lying between them. This CDR3 region has 18 residues. Germline V gene lookup returns CDR1 SGHRS and CDR2 YFSETQ. CDR3 protein: CASSRGGAGANSYNEQFF. CDR3 bases: TGCGCCAGCAGCCGAGGGGGGGCGGGGGCCAACTCCTACAATGAGCAGTTCTTC. The full variable domain, in which reference TRBV5-1 and TRBJ2-1 provide the parts outside the CDR3, is KAGVTQTPRYLIKTRGQQVTLSCSPISGHRSVSWYQQTPGQGLQFLFEYFSETQRNKGNFPGRFSGRQFSNSRSEMNVSTLELGDSALYLCASSRGGAGANSYNEQFFGPGTRLTVL.

This clonotype was counted only a few times. The rearrangement links TRBV6-1 to TRBJ1-5; 7 nucleotides align to TRBD1. CDR1 is MNHNS and CDR2 is SASEGT in the germline V gene. The CDR3 runs to 15 residues. With V trimmed by 7 bases and J by 4 bases, 10 bases remained unmatched. The CDR3 DNA is TGTGCCAGCAATTCCCCAGGGGGGAGGAATCAGCCCCAGCATTTT. It codes for CASNSPGGRNQPQHF.

This clonotype was counted ten times or more. V usage is TRBV7-9 and J usage is TRBJ1-1, with D tentatively TRBD1 (6 bases). Germline CDR1 is SEHNR and CDR2 is FQNEAQ (reference sequence). V shed 3 bases and J shed 5 bases, with 10 bases lying between them. CDR3 length equals 13 residues. The CDR3 spells CASSLIQGTEAFF. The CDR3 DNA sequence: TGTGCCAGCAGCTTGATACAGGGAACTGAAGCTTTCTTT.

This clonotype was recorded a few times. The rearrangement joins TRBV29-1 to TRBJ2-7; D is unresolved. Germline CDR1 SQVTM, CDR2 ANQGSEA. Trimming left V 2 bases short and J 4 bases short, with 12 bases between. CDR3 length: 13 residues. The CDR3 region has the DNA TGCAGCGTTGAATTAACACAGCTTTACGAGCAGTACTTC. Translating it yields CSVELTQLYEQYF.

This clonotype was seen ten or more times. The chain links TRBV7-2 to TRBJ2-7; 9 bases line up with TRBD2. The CDR3 length is 17 residues. Losses at the gene ends were 4 bases for V and 2 bases for J; bases not matched to a gene: 12. Germline values: CDR1 SGHTA, CDR2 FQGNSA. This CDR3 reads CASSYPPLTSGPYEQYF. As DNA, the CDR3 is TGTGCCAGCAGCTACCCCCCCCTGACTAGCGGTCCCTACGAGCAGTACTTC.

This chain joins TRBV28 and TRBJ2-3; D ambiguous. Germline CDR1 reads MDHEN; CDR2 reads SYDVKM. CDR3 length equals 13 residues. Trimming removed 6 bases from V and 8 bases from J, with 15 bases in between. The CDR3 DNA reads as TGTGCCAGCAGCGCTCAGAGTTTAGGTACGCAGTATTTT. This gives the protein CASSAQSLGTQYF. Complete variable domain (other parts from reference TRBV28 and TRBJ2-3): DVKVTQSSRYLVKRTGEKVFLECVQDMDHENMFWYRQDPGLGLRLIYFSYDVKMKEKGDIPEGYSVSREKKERFSLILESASTNQTSMYLCASSAQSLGTQYFGPGTRLTVL.

The rearrangement uses TRBV11-2 and TRBJ2-5, with D tentatively TRBD2 (7 bases). Germline values: CDR1 SGHAT, CDR2 FQNNGV. CDR3 length: 16 amino acids. The ends were cut back, 9 bases at V and 0 bases at J, with 20 bases in the middle. CDR3 DNA sequence: TGTGCCAGTATCTTAGGGGGGGGGGGTTACCAAGAGACCCAGTACTTC. It encodes CASILGGGGYQETQYF. The whole variable domain, filled in from reference TRBV11-2 and TRBJ2-5, reads EAGVAQSPRYKIIEKRQSVAFWCNPISGHATLYWYQQILGQGPKLLIQFQNNGVVDDSQLPKDRFSAERLKGVDSTLKIQPAKLEDSAVYLCASILGGGGYQETQYFGPGTRLLVL.

The rearrangement links TRBV29-1 to TRBJ1-2; 9 positions agree with TRBD1. V was clipped by 6 bases and J by 6 bases; unmatched bases: 5. The CDR3 consists of 12 residues. Germline CDR1 SQVTM, CDR2 ANQGSEA. Here the CDR3 reads CSVGTGGDGYTF. The CDR3 DNA reads TGCAGCGTCGGAACAGGGGGCGATGGCTACACCTTC.

This clonotype has more than one count but fewer than ten. The chain couples TRBV2 to TRBJ2-7; a weak D match, TRBD1 (6 bases). The V gene lost 5 bases and the J gene lost 9 bases, with 11 bases spanning the gap. Looked up from germline, CDR1 is SNHLY and CDR2 is FYNNEI. The CDR3 loop spans 11 amino acids. CDR3 nucleotide sequence: TGTGCCAGCAGTCACACAGGGCGGCAGTACTTC. The encoded protein is CASSHTGRQYF.

This clonotype was observed many times. This rearrangement joins TRBV7-2 to TRBJ2-7, with 7 nucleotides matching TRBD2. This CDR3 spans 17 amino acids. Germline V CDR1 and CDR2: SGHTA, FQGNSA. The V and J ends lost 0 bases and 2 bases, in that order; junction bases with no gene match: 10. CDR3 amino acids: CASSLANSGRSPYEQYF. CDR3 nucleotides: TGTGCCAGCAGCTTAGCGAATAGCGGGCGTTCGCCCTACGAGCAGTACTTC.

In its sample, this clonotype was seen many times. The rearrangement uses TRBV27 and TRBJ2-1; TRBD2 aligns across 7 bases. With 5 bases clipped from V and 5 bases from J, the junction kept 12 bases outside the gene matches. The germline V gene encodes CDR1 MNHEY and CDR2 SMNVEV (reference sequence). The CDR3 spans 16 residues. Here the CDR3 reads CASSALGAGVHNEQFF. CDR3 DNA sequence: TGTGCCAGCAGTGCCCTTGGGGCGGGGGTCCACAATGAGCAGTTCTTC.